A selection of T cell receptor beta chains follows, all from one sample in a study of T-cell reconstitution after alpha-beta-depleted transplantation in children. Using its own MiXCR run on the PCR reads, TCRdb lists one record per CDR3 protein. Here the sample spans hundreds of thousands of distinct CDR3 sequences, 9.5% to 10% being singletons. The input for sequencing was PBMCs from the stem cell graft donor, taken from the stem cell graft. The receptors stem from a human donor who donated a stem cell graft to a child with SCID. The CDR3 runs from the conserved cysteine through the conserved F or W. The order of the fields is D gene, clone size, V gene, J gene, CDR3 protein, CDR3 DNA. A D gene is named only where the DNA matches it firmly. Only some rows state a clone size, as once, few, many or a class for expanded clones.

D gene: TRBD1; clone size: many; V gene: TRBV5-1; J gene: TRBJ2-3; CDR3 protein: CASSPGTGAHTDTQYF; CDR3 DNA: TGCGCCAGCAGCCCGGGGACAGGGGCCCACACAGATACGCAGTATTTT
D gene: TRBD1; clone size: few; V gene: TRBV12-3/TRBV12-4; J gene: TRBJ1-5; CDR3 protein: CASSSGGVEPQHF; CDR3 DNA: TGTGCCAGCAGTTCAGGGGGCGTGGAGCCCCAGCATTTT
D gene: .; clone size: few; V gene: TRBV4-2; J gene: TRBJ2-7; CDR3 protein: CASSQSAAVKYQEQYF; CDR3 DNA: TGTGCCAGCAGCCAATCGGCGGCTGTAAAGTACCAAGAGCAGTACTTC
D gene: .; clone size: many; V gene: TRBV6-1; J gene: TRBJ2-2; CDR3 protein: CASKRSGNTGELFF; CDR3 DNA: TGTGCCAGCAAACGTTCGGGAAACACCGGGGAGCTGTTTTTT
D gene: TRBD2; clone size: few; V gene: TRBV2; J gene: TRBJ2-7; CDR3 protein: CASSGGSGGTYEQYF; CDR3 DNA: TGTGCCAGCAGTGGGGGTAGCGGGGGGACGTACGAGCAGTACTTC
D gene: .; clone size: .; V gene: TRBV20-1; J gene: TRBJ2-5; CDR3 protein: CSAYMDSRRETQYF; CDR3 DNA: TGCAGTGCTTATATGGACTCTCGACGGGAGACCCAGTACTTC
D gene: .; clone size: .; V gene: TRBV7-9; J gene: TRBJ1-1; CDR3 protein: CASSLSARGAFF; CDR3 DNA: TGTGCCAGCAGCTTATCGGCAAGGGGAGCTTTCTTT
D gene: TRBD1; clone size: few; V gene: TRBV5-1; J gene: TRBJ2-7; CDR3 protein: CASSYGTGLAHEQYF; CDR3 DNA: TGCGCCAGCAGCTATGGGACAGGGCTGGCCCACGAGCAGTACTTC
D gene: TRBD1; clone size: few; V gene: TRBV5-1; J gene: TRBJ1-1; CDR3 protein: CASASGDREYQEAFF; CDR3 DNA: TGCGCCAGCGCCTCGGGGGACAGGGAGTATCAGGAAGCTTTCTTT
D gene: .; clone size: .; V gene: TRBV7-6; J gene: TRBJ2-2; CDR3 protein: CASSPPGVLTGELFF; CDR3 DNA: TGTGCCAGCAGCCCACCGGGGGTTTTGACCGGGGAGCTGTTTTTT
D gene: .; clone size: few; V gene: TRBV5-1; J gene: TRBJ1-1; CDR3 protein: CASSSAGVTEAFF; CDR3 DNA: TGCGCCAGCAGCTCCGCAGGGGTAACTGAAGCTTTCTTT
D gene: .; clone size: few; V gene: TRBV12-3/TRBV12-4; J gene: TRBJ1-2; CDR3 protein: CASSPSRAGSGYTF; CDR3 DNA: TGTGCCAGCAGTCCGAGTAGGGCGGGGAGTGGCTACACCTTC
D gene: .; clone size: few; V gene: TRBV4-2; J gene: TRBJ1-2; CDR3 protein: CASSQDLGATYGYTF; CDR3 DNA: TGTGCCAGCAGCCAAGATTTGGGAGCGACGTATGGCTACACCTTC
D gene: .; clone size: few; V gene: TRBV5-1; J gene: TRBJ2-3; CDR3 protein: CASSLFGGNKDTQYF; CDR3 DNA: TGCGCCAGCAGCTTGTTTGGGGGGAATAAAGATACGCAGTATTTT
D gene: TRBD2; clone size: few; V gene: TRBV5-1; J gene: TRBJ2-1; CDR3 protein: CASSLEERGSWYNEQFF; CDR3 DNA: TGCGCCAGCAGCTTGGAGGAGCGGGGAAGTTGGTACAATGAGCAGTTCTTC
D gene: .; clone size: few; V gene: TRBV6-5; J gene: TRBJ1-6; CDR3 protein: CASSYTQGASYNSPLHF; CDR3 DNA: TGTGCCAGCAGTTACACACAGGGTGCGTCCTATAATTCACCCCTCCACTTT
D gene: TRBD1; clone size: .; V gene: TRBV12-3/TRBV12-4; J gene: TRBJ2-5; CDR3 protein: CASSLKMADRGGETQYF; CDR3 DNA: TGTGCCAGCAGTTTAAAGATGGCAGACAGGGGGGGAGAGACCCAGTACTTC
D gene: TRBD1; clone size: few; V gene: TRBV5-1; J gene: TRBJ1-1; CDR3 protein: CASSSNPSTGAEAFF; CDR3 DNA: TGCGCCAGCAGCTCTAACCCATCAACAGGGGCCGAAGCTTTCTTT
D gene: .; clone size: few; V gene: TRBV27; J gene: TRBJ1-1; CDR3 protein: CASSLSQGSEAFF; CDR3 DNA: TGTGCCAGCAGTTTAAGTCAGGGGTCTGAAGCTTTCTTT
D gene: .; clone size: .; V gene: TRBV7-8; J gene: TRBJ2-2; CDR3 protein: CATEADLNSANTGELFF; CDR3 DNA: TGTGCCACCGAAGCGGATCTCAACTCCGCGAACACCGGGGAGCTGTTTTTT
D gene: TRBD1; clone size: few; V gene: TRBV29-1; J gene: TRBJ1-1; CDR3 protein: CSLRGGRGDTEAFF; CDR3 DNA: TGCAGCCTCCGAGGGGGCAGGGGAGACACTGAAGCTTTCTTT
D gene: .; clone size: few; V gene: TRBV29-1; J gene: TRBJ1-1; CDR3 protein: CSVDAIRGGATLEAFF; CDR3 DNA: TGCAGCGTTGATGCCATACGAGGGGGGGCCACCCTTGAAGCTTTCTTT
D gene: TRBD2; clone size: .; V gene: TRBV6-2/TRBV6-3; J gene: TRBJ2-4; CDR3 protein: CASSYDPGLAGGPGKNIQYF; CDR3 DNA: TGTGCCAGCAGTTACGATCCCGGACTAGCGGGGGGGCCGGGCAAAAACATTCAGTACTTC
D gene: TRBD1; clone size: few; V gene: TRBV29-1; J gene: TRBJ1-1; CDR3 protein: CSVRQGDTEAFF; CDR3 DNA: TGCAGCGTAAGACAGGGGGACACTGAAGCTTTCTTT
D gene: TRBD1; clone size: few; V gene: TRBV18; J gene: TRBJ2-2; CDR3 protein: CASSPRTGFTGELFF; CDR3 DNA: TGTGCCAGCTCACCGCGGACAGGGTTCACCGGGGAGCTGTTTTTT
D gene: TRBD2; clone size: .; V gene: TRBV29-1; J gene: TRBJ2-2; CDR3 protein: CSVRGATGELFF; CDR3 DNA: TGCAGCGTGCGGGGGGCCACCGGGGAGCTGTTTTTT
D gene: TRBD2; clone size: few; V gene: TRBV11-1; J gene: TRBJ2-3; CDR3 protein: CASSFLLAGGFPLSTDTQYF; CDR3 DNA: TGTGCCAGCAGCTTCCTCCTAGCGGGGGGATTCCCCCTGAGCACAGATACGCAGTATTTT
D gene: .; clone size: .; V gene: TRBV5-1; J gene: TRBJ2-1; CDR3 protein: CASSQYGTFNNEQFF; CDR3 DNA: TGCGCCAGCAGCCAATACGGGACTTTCAACAATGAGCAGTTCTTC
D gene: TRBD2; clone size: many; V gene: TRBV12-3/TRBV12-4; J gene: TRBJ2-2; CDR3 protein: CASSLTRGGATGELFF; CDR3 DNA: TGTGCCAGCAGTTTAACCCGCGGGGGGGCCACCGGGGAGCTGTTTTTT
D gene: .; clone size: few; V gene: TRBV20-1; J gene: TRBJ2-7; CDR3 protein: CSARDISGAGVHEQYF; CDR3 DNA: TGCAGTGCTAGAGATATATCGGGGGCAGGGGTGCACGAGCAGTACTTC
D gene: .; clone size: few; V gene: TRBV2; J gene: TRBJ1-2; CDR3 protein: CASSEQDGSVGYGYTF; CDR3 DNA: TGTGCCAGCAGTGAACAAGACGGCTCCGTAGGCTATGGCTACACCTTC
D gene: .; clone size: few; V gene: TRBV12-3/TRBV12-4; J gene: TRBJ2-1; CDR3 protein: CASRQGGDEQFF; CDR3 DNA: TGTGCCAGCCGACAGGGAGGTGATGAGCAGTTCTTC
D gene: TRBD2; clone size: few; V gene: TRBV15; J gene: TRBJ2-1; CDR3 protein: CATSNERGRGNEQFF; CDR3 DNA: TGTGCCACCAGCAACGAGCGGGGGCGGGGGAATGAGCAGTTCTTC
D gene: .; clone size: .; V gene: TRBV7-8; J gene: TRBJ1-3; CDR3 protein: CASSSQKTGNTIYF; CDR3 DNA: TGTGCCAGCAGCTCCCAGAAGACTGGAAACACCATATATTTT
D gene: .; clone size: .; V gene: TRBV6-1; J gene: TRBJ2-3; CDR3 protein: CASSELGAVTQYF; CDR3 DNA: TGTGCCAGCAGTGAGTTGGGGGCGGTTACGCAGTATTTT
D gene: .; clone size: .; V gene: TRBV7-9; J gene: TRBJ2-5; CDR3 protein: CASSPERVRQETQYF; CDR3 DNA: TGTGCCAGCAGCCCCGAGAGGGTACGGCAAGAGACCCAGTACTTC
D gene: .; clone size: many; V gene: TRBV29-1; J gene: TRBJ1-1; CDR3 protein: CSAEGQYTEAFF; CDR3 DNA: TGCAGCGCCGAGGGTCAGTACACTGAAGCTTTCTTT
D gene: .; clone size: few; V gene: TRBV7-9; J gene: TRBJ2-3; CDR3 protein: CASSLPFYTDTQYF; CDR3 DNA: TGTGCCAGCAGCTTACCGTTTTACACAGATACGCAGTATTTT
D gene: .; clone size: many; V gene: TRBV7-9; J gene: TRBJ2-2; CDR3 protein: CASSSGTANTGELFF; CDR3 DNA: TGTGCCAGCAGCAGCGGGACAGCGAACACCGGGGAGCTGTTTTTT
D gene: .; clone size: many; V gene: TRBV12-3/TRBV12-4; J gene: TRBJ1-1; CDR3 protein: CASSLDPGGAFF; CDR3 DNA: TGTGCCAGCAGTTTAGATCCGGGCGGAGCTTTCTTT
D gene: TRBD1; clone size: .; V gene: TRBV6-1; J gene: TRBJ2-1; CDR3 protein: CASSELRDRGGNVQFF; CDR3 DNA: TGTGCCAGCAGTGAGCTCCGGGACAGGGGAGGTAATGTGCAGTTCTTC
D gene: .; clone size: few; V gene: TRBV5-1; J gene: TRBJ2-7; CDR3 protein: CASSPPSIYEQYF; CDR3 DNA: TGCGCCAGCAGCCCACCCTCAATCTACGAGCAGTACTTC
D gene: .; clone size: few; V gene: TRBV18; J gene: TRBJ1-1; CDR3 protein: CAGSRTGGDTEAFF; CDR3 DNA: TGTGCCGGATCGAGGACTGGGGGTGACACTGAAGCTTTCTTT
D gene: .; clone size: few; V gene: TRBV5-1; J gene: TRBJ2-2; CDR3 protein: CASSLASGSGELFF; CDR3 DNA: TGCGCCAGCAGCTTGGCCTCAGGGTCCGGGGAGCTGTTTTTT
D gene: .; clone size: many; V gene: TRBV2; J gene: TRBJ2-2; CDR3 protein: CASSEIPGETGELFF; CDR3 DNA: TGTGCCAGCAGTGAAATTCCGGGAGAGACCGGGGAGCTGTTTTTT